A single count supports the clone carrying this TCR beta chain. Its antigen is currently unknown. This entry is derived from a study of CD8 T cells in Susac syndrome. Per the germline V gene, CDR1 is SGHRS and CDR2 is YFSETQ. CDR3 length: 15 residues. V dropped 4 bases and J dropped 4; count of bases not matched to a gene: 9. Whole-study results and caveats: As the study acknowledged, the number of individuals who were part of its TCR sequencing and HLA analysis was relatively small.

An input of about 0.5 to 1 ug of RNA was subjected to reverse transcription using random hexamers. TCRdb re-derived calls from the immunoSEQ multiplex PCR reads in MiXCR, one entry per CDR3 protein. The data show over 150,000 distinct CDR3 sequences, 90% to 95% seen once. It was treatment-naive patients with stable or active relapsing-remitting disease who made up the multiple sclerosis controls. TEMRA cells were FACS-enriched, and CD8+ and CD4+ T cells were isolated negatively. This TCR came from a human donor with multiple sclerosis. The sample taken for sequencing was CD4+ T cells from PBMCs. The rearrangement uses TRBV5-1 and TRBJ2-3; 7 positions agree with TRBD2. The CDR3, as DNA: TGCGCCAGCAGCCAACAAAGCGGGGCGGCAGATACGCAGTATTTT. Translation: CASSQQSGAADTQYF.